The entry below gives a single T cell receptor beta chain sequence along with its context. The target antigen is unknown. The primer mix had 60 Vbeta and 13 Jbeta primers. The protocol was immunoSEQ multiplex PCR, while the TCRdb copy is restricted to in-frame clones and leaves out a portion. The sample includes about 43,000 clones, 60% to 85% seen only once; the top ten take approximately 1.4%. There are 17 residues in the CDR3. The germline CDR1 and CDR2 sequences are MGHDK and SYGVNS. V was pared by 6 bases and J by 6 bases, with 8 bases of the junction left unmatched. This entry belongs to a study of cytomegalovirus exposure and HLA in healthy donors. Study-level findings and limits: Sequencing likely produced, as an artifact, a cluster of highly shared sequence variants.

The gene calls are TRBV25-1 and TRBJ2-1, with 16 positions matching TRBD2. Material: PBMCs. The receptor was derived from a man in his thirties or forties in good health and CMV-seronegative. CDR3 sequence (DNA): TGTGCCAGCAGGGGGGGACTAGCGGGAGGGTGGGGCAATGAGCAGTTCTTC. Translating it yields CASRGGLAGGWGNEQFF. Drawing the rest from reference TRBV25-1 and TRBJ2-1, the complete variable domain is EADIYQTPRYLVIGTGKKITLECSQTMGHDKMYWYQQDPGMELHLIHYSYGVNSTEKGDLSSESTVSRIRTEHFPLTLESARPSHTSQYLCASRGGLAGGWGNEQFFGPGTRLTVL.